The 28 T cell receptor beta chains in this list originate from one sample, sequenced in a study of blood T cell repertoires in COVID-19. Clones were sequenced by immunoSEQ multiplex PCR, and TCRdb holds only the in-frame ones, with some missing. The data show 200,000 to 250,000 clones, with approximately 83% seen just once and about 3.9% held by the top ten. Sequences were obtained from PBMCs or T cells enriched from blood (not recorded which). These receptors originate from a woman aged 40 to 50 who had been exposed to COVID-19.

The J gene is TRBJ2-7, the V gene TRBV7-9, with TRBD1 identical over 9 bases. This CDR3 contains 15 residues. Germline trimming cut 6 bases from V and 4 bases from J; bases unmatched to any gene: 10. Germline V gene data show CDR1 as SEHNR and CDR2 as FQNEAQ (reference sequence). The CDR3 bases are TGTGCCAGCAGTCCCGGGACAGGGCTGTCGTACGAGCAGTACTTC. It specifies CASSPGTGLSYEQYF. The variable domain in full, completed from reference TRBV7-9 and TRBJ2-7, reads DTGVSQNPRHKITKRGQNVTFRCDPISEHNRLYWYRQTLGQGPEFLTYFQNEAQLEKSRLLSDRFSAERPKGSFSTLEIQRTEQGDSAMYLCASSPGTGLSYEQYFGPGTRLTVT.

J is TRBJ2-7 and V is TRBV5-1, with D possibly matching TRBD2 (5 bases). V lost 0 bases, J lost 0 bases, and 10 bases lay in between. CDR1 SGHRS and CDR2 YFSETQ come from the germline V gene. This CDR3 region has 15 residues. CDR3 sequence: CASSLAGVNSYEQYF. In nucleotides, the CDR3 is TGCGCCAGCAGCTTGGCCGGGGTCAACTCCTACGAGCAGTACTTC.

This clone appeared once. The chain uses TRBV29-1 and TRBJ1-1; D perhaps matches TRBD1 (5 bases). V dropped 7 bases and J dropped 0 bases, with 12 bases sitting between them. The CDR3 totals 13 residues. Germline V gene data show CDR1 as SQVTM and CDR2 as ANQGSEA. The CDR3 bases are TGCAGCGCGACAGCCCATTTGAACACTGAAGCTTTCTTT. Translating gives CSATAHLNTEAFF.

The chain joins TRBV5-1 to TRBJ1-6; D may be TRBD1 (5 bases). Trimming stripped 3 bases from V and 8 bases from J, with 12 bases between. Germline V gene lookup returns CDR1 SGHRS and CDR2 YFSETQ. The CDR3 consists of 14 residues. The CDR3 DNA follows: TGCGCCAGCAGCTACGGGGGGGAGGATTCACCCCTCCACTTT. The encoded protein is CASSYGGEDSPLHF.

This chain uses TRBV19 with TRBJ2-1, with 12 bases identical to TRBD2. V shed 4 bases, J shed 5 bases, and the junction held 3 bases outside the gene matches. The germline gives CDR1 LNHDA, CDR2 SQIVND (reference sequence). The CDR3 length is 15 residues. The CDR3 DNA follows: TGTGCCAGTAGTAATCTAGCGGGGGGGGACAATGAGCAGTTCTTC. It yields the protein CASSNLAGGDNEQFF.

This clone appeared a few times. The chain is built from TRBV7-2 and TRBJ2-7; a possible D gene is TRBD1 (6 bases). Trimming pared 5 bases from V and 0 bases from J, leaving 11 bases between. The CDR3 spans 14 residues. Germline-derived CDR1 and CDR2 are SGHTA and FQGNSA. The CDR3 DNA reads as TGTGCCAGCAGCGCGGACAGTAGCTCCTACGAGCAGTACTTC. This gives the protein CASSADSSSYEQYF.

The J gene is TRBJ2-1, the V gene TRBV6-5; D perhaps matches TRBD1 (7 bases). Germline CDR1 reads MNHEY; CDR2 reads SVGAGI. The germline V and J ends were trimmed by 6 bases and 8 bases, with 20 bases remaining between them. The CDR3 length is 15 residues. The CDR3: CASRDGGGGLDEQFF. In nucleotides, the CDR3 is TGTGCCAGCAGGGACGGAGGGGGCGGGTTGGATGAGCAGTTCTTC.

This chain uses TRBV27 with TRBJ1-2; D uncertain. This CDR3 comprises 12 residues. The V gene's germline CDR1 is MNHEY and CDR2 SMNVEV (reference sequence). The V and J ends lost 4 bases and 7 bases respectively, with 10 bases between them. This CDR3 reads CASSSASSGYTF. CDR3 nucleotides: TGTGCCAGCAGTTCCGCCTCCAGTGGCTACACCTTC.

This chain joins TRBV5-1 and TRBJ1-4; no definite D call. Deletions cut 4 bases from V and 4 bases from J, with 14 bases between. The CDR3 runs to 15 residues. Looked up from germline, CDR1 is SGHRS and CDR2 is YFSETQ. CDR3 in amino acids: CASSLRTGSNEKLFF. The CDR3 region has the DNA TGCGCCAGCAGCCTCCGGACGGGAAGTAATGAAAAACTGTTTTTT.

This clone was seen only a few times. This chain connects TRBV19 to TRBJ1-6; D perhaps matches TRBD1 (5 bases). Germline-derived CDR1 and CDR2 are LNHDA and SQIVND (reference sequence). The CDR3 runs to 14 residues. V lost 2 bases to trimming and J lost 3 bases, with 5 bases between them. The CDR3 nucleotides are TGTGCCAGTAGTATAAGGGGCTATAATTCACCCCTCCACTTT. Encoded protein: CASSIRGYNSPLHF.

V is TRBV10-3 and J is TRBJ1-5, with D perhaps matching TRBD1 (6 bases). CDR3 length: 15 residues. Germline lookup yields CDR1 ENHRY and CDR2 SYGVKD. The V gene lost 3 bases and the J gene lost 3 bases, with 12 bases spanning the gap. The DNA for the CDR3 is TGTGCCATCAGTGACGGGACAACGACCAATCAGCCCCAGCATTTT. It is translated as CAISDGTTTNQPQHF.

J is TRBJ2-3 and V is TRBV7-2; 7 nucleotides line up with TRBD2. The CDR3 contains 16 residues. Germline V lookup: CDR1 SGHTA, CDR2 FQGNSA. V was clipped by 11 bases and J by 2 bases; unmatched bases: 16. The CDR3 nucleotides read TGTGCCTTTAGGGAGGGTAGCGGAGGGGTCACAGATACGCAGTATTTT. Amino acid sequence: CAFREGSGGVTDTQYF. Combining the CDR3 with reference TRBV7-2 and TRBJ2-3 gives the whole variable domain GAGVSQSPSNKVTEKGKDVELRCDPISGHTALYWYRQSLGQGLEFLIYFQGNSAPDKSGLPSDRFSAERTGGSVSTLTIQRTQQEDSAVYLCAFREGSGGVTDTQYFGPGTRLTVL.

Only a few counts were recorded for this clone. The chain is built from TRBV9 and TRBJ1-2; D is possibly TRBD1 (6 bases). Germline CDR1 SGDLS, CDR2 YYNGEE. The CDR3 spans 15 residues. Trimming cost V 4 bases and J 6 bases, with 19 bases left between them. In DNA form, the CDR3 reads TGTGCCAGCAGCCCGGGACACCACCTAAAGGATGGCTACACCTTC. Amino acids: CASSPGHHLKDGYTF.

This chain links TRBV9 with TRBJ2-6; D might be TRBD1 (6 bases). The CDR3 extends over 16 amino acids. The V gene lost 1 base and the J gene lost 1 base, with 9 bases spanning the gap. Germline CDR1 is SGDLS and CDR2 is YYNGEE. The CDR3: CASSVPTGSGANVLTF. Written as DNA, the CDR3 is TGTGCCAGCAGCGTACCTACAGGGTCTGGGGCCAACGTCCTGACTTTC. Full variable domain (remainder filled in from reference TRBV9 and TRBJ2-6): DSGVTQTPKHLITATGQRVTLRCSPRSGDLSVYWYQQSLDQGLQFLIQYYNGEERAKGNILERFSAQQFPDLHSELNLSSLELGDSALYFCASSVPTGSGANVLTFGAGSRLTVL.

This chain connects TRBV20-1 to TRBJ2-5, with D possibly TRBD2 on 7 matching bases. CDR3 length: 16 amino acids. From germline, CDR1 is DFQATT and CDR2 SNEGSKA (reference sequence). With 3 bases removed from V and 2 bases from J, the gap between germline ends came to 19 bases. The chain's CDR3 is CSASSLRGGAQETQYF. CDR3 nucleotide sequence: TGCAGTGCTAGTTCTCTTCGTGGGGGGGCACAAGAGACCCAGTACTTC.

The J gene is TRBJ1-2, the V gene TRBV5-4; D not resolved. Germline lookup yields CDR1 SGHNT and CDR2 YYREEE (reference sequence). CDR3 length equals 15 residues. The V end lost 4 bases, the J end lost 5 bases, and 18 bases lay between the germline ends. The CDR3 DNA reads TGTGCCAGCAGCACGCGGGGAGGGTCTGGGTATGGCTACACCTTC. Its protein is CASSTRGGSGYGYTF.

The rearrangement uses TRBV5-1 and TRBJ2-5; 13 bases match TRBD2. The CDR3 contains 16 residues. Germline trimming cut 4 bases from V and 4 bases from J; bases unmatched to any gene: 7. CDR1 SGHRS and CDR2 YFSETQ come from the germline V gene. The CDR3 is CASSEELAGGPETQYF. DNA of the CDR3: TGCGCCAGCAGCGAAGAACTAGCGGGGGGGCCAGAGACCCAGTACTTC.

The CDR3 sequence is CASSSQRGGQETQYF. In nucleotides, the CDR3 is TGTGCCAGCTCATCACAACGGGGAGGACAAGAGACCCAGTACTTC. The chain couples TRBV18 to TRBJ2-5; a possible D gene is TRBD2 (6 bases). This CDR3 is built from 15 residues. Germline CDR1 and CDR2: KGHSH and LQKENI. Trimming left V 5 bases short and J 2 bases short, with 15 bases between.

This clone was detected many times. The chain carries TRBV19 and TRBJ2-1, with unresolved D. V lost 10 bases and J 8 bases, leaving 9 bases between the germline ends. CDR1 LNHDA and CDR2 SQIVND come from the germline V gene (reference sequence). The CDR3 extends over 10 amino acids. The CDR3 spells CATKADEQFF. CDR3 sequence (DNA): TGTGCCACTAAAGCTGATGAGCAGTTCTTC. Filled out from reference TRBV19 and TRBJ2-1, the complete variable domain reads DGGITQSPKYLFRKEGQNVTLSCEQNLNHDAMYWYRQDPGQGLRLIYYSQIVNDFQKGDIAEGYSVSREKKESFPLTVTSAQKNPTAFYLCATKADEQFFGPGTRLTVL.

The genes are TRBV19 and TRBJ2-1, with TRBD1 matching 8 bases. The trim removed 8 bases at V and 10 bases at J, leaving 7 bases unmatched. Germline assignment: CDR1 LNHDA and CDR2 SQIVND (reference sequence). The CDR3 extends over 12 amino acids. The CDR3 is CASRQGLREQFF. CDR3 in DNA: TGTGCCAGTCGACAGGGGCTACGGGAGCAGTTCTTC.

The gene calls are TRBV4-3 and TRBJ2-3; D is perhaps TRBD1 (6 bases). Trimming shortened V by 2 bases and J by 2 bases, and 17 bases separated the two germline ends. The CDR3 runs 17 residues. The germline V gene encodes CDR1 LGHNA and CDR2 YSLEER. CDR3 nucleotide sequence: TGCGCCAGCAGCCAAAATGGACCAGGGGCCAACACAGATACGCAGTATTTT. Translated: CASSQNGPGANTDTQYF.

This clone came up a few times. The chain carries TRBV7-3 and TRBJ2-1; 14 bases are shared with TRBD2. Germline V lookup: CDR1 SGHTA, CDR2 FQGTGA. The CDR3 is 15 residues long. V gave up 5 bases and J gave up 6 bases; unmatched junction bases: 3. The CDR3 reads CASSRLAGGSNEQFF. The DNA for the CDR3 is TGTGCCAGCAGCCGACTAGCGGGGGGGTCCAATGAGCAGTTCTTC.

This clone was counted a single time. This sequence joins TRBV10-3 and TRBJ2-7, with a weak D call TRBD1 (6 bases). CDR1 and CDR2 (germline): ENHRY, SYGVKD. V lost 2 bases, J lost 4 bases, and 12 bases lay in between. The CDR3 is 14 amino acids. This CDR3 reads CAISEGQTVYEQYF. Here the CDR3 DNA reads TGTGCCATCAGTGAGGGACAGACTGTATACGAGCAGTACTTC.

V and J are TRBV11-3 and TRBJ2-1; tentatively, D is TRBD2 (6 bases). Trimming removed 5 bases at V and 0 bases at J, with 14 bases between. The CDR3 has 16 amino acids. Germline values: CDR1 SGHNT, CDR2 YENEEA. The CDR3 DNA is TGTGCCAGCAGCCCCCGGGGGACGAGCTCCTACAATGAGCAGTTCTTC. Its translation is CASSPRGTSSYNEQFF.

The CDR3: CATINLETQYF. The DNA for the CDR3 is TGTGCCACCATAAACTTGGAGACCCAGTACTTC. The chain employs TRBV6-5 and TRBJ2-5; D gene uncertain. Between the trimmed V and J ends, which lost 10 bases and 5 bases, there was a span of 11 bases. Germline V CDR1 and CDR2: MNHEY, SVGAGI. The CDR3 loop spans 11 amino acids.

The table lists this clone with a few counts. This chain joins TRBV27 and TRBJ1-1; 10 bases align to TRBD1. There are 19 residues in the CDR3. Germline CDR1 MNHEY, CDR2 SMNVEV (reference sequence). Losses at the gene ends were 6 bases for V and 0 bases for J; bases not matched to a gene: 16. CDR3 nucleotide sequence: TGTGCCAGCAGCCGGATTGACAGGGGGCTTCGCTTCATGAACACTGAAGCTTTCTTT. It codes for CASSRIDRGLRFMNTEAFF.

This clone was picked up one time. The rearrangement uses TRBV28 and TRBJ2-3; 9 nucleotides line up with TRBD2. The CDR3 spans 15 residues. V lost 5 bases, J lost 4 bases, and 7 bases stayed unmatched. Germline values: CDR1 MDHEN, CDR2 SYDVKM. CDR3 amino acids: CASSAAGGLSDTQYF. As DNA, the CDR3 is TGTGCCAGCAGTGCGGCGGGGGGGTTATCAGATACGCAGTATTTT.

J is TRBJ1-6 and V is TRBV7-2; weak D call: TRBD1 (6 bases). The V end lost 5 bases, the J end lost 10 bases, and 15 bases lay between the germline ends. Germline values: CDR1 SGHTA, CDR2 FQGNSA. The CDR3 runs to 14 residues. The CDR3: CASSVHRDGSPLHF. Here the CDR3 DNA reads TGTGCCAGCAGCGTCCACAGGGACGGATCACCCCTCCACTTT.